This T cell receptor (beta chain) was captured by sequencing in a study of blood T cell repertoires in COVID-19. Turning to the study itself: Material from acute and convalescent COVID-19 was sourced from the United States, Italy and Spain.

The V gene's germline CDR1 is SGHNT and CDR2 YYREEE (reference sequence). The length of the CDR3 is 18 residues. The V gene lost 2 bases and the J gene lost 3 bases, with 22 bases spanning the gap. Libraries were prepared by immunoSEQ multiplex PCR; TCRdb keeps only in-frame clonotypes and omits some of them. Here the sample spans about 130,000 clones, around 80% being singletons. The source of this sequence is a man in his forties or fifties with active or convalescent COVID-19. The chain couples TRBV5-4 to TRBJ2-3, with D possibly matching TRBD1 (6 bases). Sequencing was performed on peripheral blood. CDR3 protein: CASSFPLGRGTSTDTQYF. CDR3 sequence (DNA): TGTGCCAGCAGCTTTCCCCTCGGCAGGGGTACGTCGACAGATACGCAGTATTTT. Drawing the rest from reference TRBV5-4 and TRBJ2-3, the complete variable domain is ETGVTQSPTHLIKTRGQQVTLRCSSQSGHNTVSWYQQALGQGPQFIFQYYREEENGRGNFPPRFSGLQFPNYSSELNVNALELDDSALYLCASSFPLGRGTSTDTQYFGPGTRLTVL.